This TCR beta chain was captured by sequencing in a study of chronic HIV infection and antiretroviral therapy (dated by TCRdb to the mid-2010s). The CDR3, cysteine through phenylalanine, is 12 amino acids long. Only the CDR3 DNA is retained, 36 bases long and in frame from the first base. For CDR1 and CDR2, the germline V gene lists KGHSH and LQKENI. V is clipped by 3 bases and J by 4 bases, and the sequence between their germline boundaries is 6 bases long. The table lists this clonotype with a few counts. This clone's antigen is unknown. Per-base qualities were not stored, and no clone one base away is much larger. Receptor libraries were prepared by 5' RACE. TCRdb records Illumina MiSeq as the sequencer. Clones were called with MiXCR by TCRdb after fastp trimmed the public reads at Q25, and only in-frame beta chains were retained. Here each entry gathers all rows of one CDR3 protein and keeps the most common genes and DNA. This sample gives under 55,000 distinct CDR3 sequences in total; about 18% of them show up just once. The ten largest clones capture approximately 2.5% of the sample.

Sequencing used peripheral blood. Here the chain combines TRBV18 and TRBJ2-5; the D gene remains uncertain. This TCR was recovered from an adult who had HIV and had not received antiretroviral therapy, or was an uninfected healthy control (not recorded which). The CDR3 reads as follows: CASSPGLETQYF. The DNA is TGTGCCAGCTCACCGGGTTTAGAGACCCAGTACTTC.